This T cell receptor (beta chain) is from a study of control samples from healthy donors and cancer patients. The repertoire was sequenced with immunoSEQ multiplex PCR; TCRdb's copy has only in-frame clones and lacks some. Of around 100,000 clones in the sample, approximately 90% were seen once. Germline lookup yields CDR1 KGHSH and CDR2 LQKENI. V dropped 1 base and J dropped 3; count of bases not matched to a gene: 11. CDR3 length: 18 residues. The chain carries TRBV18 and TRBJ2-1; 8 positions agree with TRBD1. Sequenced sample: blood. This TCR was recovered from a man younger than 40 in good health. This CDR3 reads CASSPLSKQGADYNEQFF. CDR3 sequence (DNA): TGTGCCAGCTCACCACTTAGTAAGCAGGGGGCCGACTACAATGAGCAGTTCTTC.